The rows below give T cell receptor beta chains drawn from one sample of a study of neoadjuvant nivolumab and ipilimumab in lung cancer. Clones were read by immunoSEQ multiplex PCR, and TCRdb kept only the in-frame ones, dropping some. In the table there are about 20,000 clones, roughly 77% of which are singletons. The sample here was tumor tissue, taken after neoadjuvant nivolumab, alone or with ipilimumab, at or shortly before surgery. The receptors here all came from an adult with non-small cell lung cancer. The CDR3 runs from the conserved cysteine through the conserved F or W. Fields, in order: D gene, clone size, V gene, J gene, CDR3 DNA, CDR3 protein. A D gene is named only where the DNA matches it firmly. Clone size is shown for a subset of rows, as once, few, many or a class of expanded clone.

d_gene: TRBD1
abundance: once
v_gene: TRBV10-2
j_gene: TRBJ1-1
CDR3nt: TGCGCCAGCACGGACAGGGGAGACACTGAAGCTTTCTTT
CDR3aa: CASTDRGDTEAFF

d_gene: TRBD1
abundance: .
v_gene: TRBV14
j_gene: TRBJ2-5
CDR3nt: TGTGCCAGCAGCCACTCAGGGGGCGGAGAGACCCAGTACTTC
CDR3aa: CASSHSGGGETQYF

d_gene: .
abundance: .
v_gene: TRBV5-4
j_gene: TRBJ1-5
CDR3nt: TGTGCCAGCAGCTTGGATCAGAAGCAGCCCCAGCATTTT
CDR3aa: CASSLDQKQPQHF

d_gene: .
abundance: .
v_gene: TRBV7-8
j_gene: TRBJ1-2
CDR3nt: TGTGCCAGCAGCCCACCGGAGGGCACAAACTATGGCTACACCTTC
CDR3aa: CASSPPEGTNYGYTF

d_gene: TRBD1
abundance: .
v_gene: TRBV7-2
j_gene: TRBJ1-5
CDR3nt: TGTGCCAGCAGCTTAATACCAGGGGGCACCTATAGCAATCAGCCCCAGCATTTT
CDR3aa: CASSLIPGGTYSNQPQHF

d_gene: .
abundance: .
v_gene: TRBV11-2
j_gene: TRBJ1-4
CDR3nt: TGTGCCAGCAGCCCAGGCGTCATGAGAGAAAAACTGTTTTTT
CDR3aa: CASSPGVMREKLFF

d_gene: .
abundance: .
v_gene: TRBV18
j_gene: TRBJ2-7
CDR3nt: TGTGCCAGCTCACCCCGCAGGGACGAGCAGTACTTC
CDR3aa: CASSPRRDEQYF

d_gene: TRBD1
abundance: once
v_gene: TRBV11-3
j_gene: TRBJ1-3
CDR3nt: TGTGCCAGCAGTCGATCTCCGGGACAGGGAAACACCATATATTTT
CDR3aa: CASSRSPGQGNTIYF

d_gene: .
abundance: .
v_gene: TRBV6-1
j_gene: TRBJ2-3
CDR3nt: TGTGCCAGCAGTGAAACACACCGGGGATCCACCACAGATACGCAGTATTTT
CDR3aa: CASSETHRGSTTDTQYF

d_gene: .
abundance: few
v_gene: TRBV7-2
j_gene: TRBJ2-2
CDR3nt: TGTGCCAGCAGCCCCGGGGGTTCGAACACCGGGGAGCTGTTTTTT
CDR3aa: CASSPGGSNTGELFF

d_gene: .
abundance: .
v_gene: TRBV27
j_gene: TRBJ2-5
CDR3nt: TGTGCCAGCATCGAGAGGGGGGGGACCCAGTACTTC
CDR3aa: CASIERGGTQYF

d_gene: .
abundance: .
v_gene: TRBV10-2
j_gene: TRBJ2-1
CDR3nt: TGCGCCAGCATCGAGTTAGGTTACAATGAGCAGTTCTTC
CDR3aa: CASIELGYNEQFF

d_gene: TRBD1
abundance: .
v_gene: TRBV29-1
j_gene: TRBJ1-1
CDR3nt: TGCAGCGCCCGGACAGGGAACACTGAAGCTTTCTTT
CDR3aa: CSARTGNTEAFF

d_gene: TRBD2
abundance: .
v_gene: TRBV7-8
j_gene: TRBJ2-3
CDR3nt: TGTGCCAGCAGCTTCCTAGCGGGGTTTGGGACAGATACGCAGTATTTT
CDR3aa: CASSFLAGFGTDTQYF

d_gene: .
abundance: .
v_gene: TRBV7-9
j_gene: TRBJ1-1
CDR3nt: TGTGCCAGCAGCTTCGGGACCAACACTGAAGCTTTCTTT
CDR3aa: CASSFGTNTEAFF

d_gene: .
abundance: .
v_gene: TRBV5-4
j_gene: TRBJ2-1
CDR3nt: TGTGCCAGCAGCTTTCCAGGGACTGGAAACAATGAGCAGTTCTTC
CDR3aa: CASSFPGTGNNEQFF

d_gene: .
abundance: .
v_gene: TRBV29-1
j_gene: TRBJ2-2
CDR3nt: TGCAGCGTTGGAATCACCGGGGAGCTGTTTTTT
CDR3aa: CSVGITGELFF

d_gene: TRBD2
abundance: .
v_gene: TRBV19
j_gene: TRBJ2-2
CDR3nt: TGTGCCAGTAGTAGGCGGGAGTCGCTAAACACCGGGGAGCTGTTTTTT
CDR3aa: CASSRRESLNTGELFF

d_gene: .
abundance: .
v_gene: TRBV6-1
j_gene: TRBJ1-5
CDR3nt: TGTGCCAGCAGTCTACAGGGACAGCCCCAGCATTTT
CDR3aa: CASSLQGQPQHF

d_gene: .
abundance: .
v_gene: TRBV12-5
j_gene: TRBJ2-2
CDR3nt: TGTGCTAGTGGCCCGGAGGGGGTCCTTAAGCTGTTTTTT
CDR3aa: CASGPEGVLKLFF

d_gene: .
abundance: once
v_gene: TRBV29-1
j_gene: TRBJ2-2
CDR3nt: TGCAGCGTTGAAGTACGACAGGCGAACACCGGGGAGCTGTTTTTT
CDR3aa: CSVEVRQANTGELFF

d_gene: .
abundance: .
v_gene: TRBV5-8
j_gene: TRBJ1-1
CDR3nt: TGTGCCAGCAGCCGTGCCTTTCGTAGCTTTAACACTGAAGCTTTCTTT
CDR3aa: CASSRAFRSFNTEAFF

d_gene: TRBD2
abundance: .
v_gene: TRBV29-1
j_gene: TRBJ2-1
CDR3nt: TGCAGCGTTGATGGAGGCAGGACTAGGAATGAGCAGTTCTTC
CDR3aa: CSVDGGRTRNEQFF

d_gene: .
abundance: .
v_gene: TRBV9
j_gene: TRBJ2-1
CDR3nt: TGTGCCAGCAGCGCCCCAGGTCGTCCGGGACACAATGAGCAGTTCTTC
CDR3aa: CASSAPGRPGHNEQFF

d_gene: .
abundance: .
v_gene: TRBV7-8
j_gene: TRBJ1-4
CDR3nt: TGTGCCAGCAGCTCCCGGGAAGGGATGAATGAAAAACTGTTTTTT
CDR3aa: CASSSREGMNEKLFF

d_gene: TRBD1
abundance: .
v_gene: TRBV4-2
j_gene: TRBJ2-5
CDR3nt: TGTGCCAGCAGCCAAGATTACAGGGGGGAGACCCAGTACTTC
CDR3aa: CASSQDYRGETQYF

d_gene: TRBD1
abundance: .
v_gene: TRBV6-1
j_gene: TRBJ2-7
CDR3nt: TGTGCCAGCAGTGTCCGGGACAGGGGGGGCGAGCAGTACTTC
CDR3aa: CASSVRDRGGEQYF

d_gene: .
abundance: .
v_gene: TRBV6-1
j_gene: TRBJ1-1
CDR3nt: TGTGCCAGCAGTGAATTGGGTTTCGCTGAAGCTTTCTTT
CDR3aa: CASSELGFAEAFF

d_gene: .
abundance: .
v_gene: TRBV18
j_gene: TRBJ2-2
CDR3nt: TGTGCCAGCTCACCGGGACTCCAGAACACCGGGGAGCTGTTTTTT
CDR3aa: CASSPGLQNTGELFF

d_gene: TRBD1
abundance: .
v_gene: TRBV6-5
j_gene: TRBJ2-7
CDR3nt: TGTGCCAGCAGTTTCCGGGACAGGGGGCGCGAGCAGTACTTC
CDR3aa: CASSFRDRGREQYF

d_gene: .
abundance: few
v_gene: TRBV27
j_gene: TRBJ2-1
CDR3nt: TGTGCCAGCAGTTCACTCCCTTTAAGCTCCTACAATGAGCAGTTCTTC
CDR3aa: CASSSLPLSSYNEQFF

d_gene: .
abundance: .
v_gene: TRBV18
j_gene: TRBJ2-5
CDR3nt: TGTGCCAGCTCACCAAGGAGGGAGGAGACCCAGTACTTC
CDR3aa: CASSPRREETQYF

d_gene: .
abundance: .
v_gene: TRBV29-1
j_gene: TRBJ2-2
CDR3nt: TGCAGCGTCACGGAGACAGGGAACACCGGGGAGCTGTTTTTT
CDR3aa: CSVTETGNTGELFF

d_gene: TRBD1
abundance: .
v_gene: TRBV10-2
j_gene: TRBJ1-1
CDR3nt: TGCGCCAGCAGACTCCCGGGACAGGGAGCCACTGAAGCTTTCTTT
CDR3aa: CASRLPGQGATEAFF

d_gene: .
abundance: .
v_gene: TRBV7-2
j_gene: TRBJ1-1
CDR3nt: TGTGCCAGCAGCCAAGGCCTTGGAAGGACTGAAGCTTTCTTT
CDR3aa: CASSQGLGRTEAFF

d_gene: .
abundance: .
v_gene: TRBV18
j_gene: TRBJ2-5
CDR3nt: TGTGCCAGCTCACCAGTGGGGGAAGAGACCCAGTACTTC
CDR3aa: CASSPVGEETQYF

d_gene: .
abundance: .
v_gene: TRBV4-3
j_gene: TRBJ2-1
CDR3nt: TGCGCCAGCAGCCAAGAGCCAGGTAACAATGAGCAGTTCTTC
CDR3aa: CASSQEPGNNEQFF

d_gene: .
abundance: .
v_gene: TRBV11-2
j_gene: TRBJ2-5
CDR3nt: TGTGCCAGCAGCCCGGGTGTCGGGGGCGGCGAAGAGACCCAGTACTTC
CDR3aa: CASSPGVGGGEETQYF

d_gene: .
abundance: .
v_gene: TRBV5-4
j_gene: TRBJ1-1
CDR3nt: TGTGCCAGCAGCTTGGGGTACACTGAAGCTTTCTTT
CDR3aa: CASSLGYTEAFF

d_gene: .
abundance: .
v_gene: TRBV4-3
j_gene: TRBJ2-1
CDR3nt: TGCGCCAGCAGCCAAGATTTCGGGGTCAATGAGCAGTTCTTC
CDR3aa: CASSQDFGVNEQFF

d_gene: TRBD2
abundance: .
v_gene: TRBV6-6
j_gene: TRBJ2-1
CDR3nt: TGTGCCACCGCGCGGGAGGGCTTCTCCAATGAGCAGTTCTTC
CDR3aa: CATAREGFSNEQFF

d_gene: TRBD1
abundance: .
v_gene: TRBV2
j_gene: TRBJ1-2
CDR3nt: TGTGCCAGCAACCGACAGGGGGCGGATGGCTACACCTTC
CDR3aa: CASNRQGADGYTF

d_gene: .
abundance: .
v_gene: TRBV6-5
j_gene: TRBJ1-4
CDR3nt: TGTGCCAGCAGTGCAACAGGGTCGGATGAAAAACTGTTTTTT
CDR3aa: CASSATGSDEKLFF

d_gene: TRBD1
abundance: .
v_gene: TRBV27
j_gene: TRBJ1-2
CDR3nt: TGTGCCAGCAGTTTAAAGGGACAGGGTTATGGCTACACCTTC
CDR3aa: CASSLKGQGYGYTF

d_gene: TRBD2
abundance: .
v_gene: TRBV7-9
j_gene: TRBJ2-7
CDR3nt: TGTGCCAGCAGCTTCGAGGACATGGGGGGGTACGAGCAGTACTTC
CDR3aa: CASSFEDMGGYEQYF

d_gene: .
abundance: .
v_gene: TRBV2
j_gene: TRBJ2-5
CDR3nt: TGTGCCAGCAGTGACCGAGGGGGTGGAAGGGAGACCCAGTACTTC
CDR3aa: CASSDRGGGRETQYF

d_gene: .
abundance: few
v_gene: TRBV6-1
j_gene: TRBJ1-2
CDR3nt: TGTGCCACCATCGCAGGAGCCTCCAACTATGGCTACACCTTC
CDR3aa: CATIAGASNYGYTF

d_gene: .
abundance: medium-sized
v_gene: TRBV6-5
j_gene: TRBJ1-2
CDR3nt: TGTGCCGCTGCAGACAGTTTCTATGGCTACACCTTC
CDR3aa: CAAADSFYGYTF

d_gene: .
abundance: .
v_gene: TRBV6-6
j_gene: TRBJ1-1
CDR3nt: TGTGCCATCGGAGGAAACACTGAAGCTTTCTTT
CDR3aa: CAIGGNTEAFF

d_gene: .
abundance: few
v_gene: TRBV5-6
j_gene: TRBJ2-2
CDR3nt: TGTGCCTGTGGGCTAGCGCACGGGGAGCTGTTTTTT
CDR3aa: CACGLAHGELFF

d_gene: .
abundance: .
v_gene: TRBV15
j_gene: TRBJ2-6
CDR3nt: TGTGCCACCAGCAGAGGTCCCAGCGGGGCCAACGTCCTGACTTTC
CDR3aa: CATSRGPSGANVLTF

d_gene: .
abundance: .
v_gene: TRBV18
j_gene: TRBJ2-7
CDR3nt: TGTGCCAGCTCACCATCCTCGACGGATTACGAGCAGTACTTC
CDR3aa: CASSPSSTDYEQYF

d_gene: TRBD2
abundance: .
v_gene: TRBV4-2
j_gene: TRBJ2-7
CDR3nt: TGTGCCAGCAGCCAAGGGGGACTAGACGGCGAGCAGTACTTC
CDR3aa: CASSQGGLDGEQYF

d_gene: TRBD2
abundance: .
v_gene: TRBV29-1
j_gene: TRBJ2-7
CDR3nt: TGCAGCGCCGGCCTTTCTAGCGGGAGCATCCCATACGAGCAGTACTTC
CDR3aa: CSAGLSSGSIPYEQYF

d_gene: .
abundance: .
v_gene: TRBV16
j_gene: TRBJ1-1
CDR3nt: TGTGCCAGCAGCCAATCCGCGGGGACGGGGCGGACTGAAGCTTTCTTT
CDR3aa: CASSQSAGTGRTEAFF

d_gene: .
abundance: .
v_gene: TRBV5-6
j_gene: TRBJ2-3
CDR3nt: TGTGCCAGCAGCTTCGGGGGATTCGGGGATACGCAGTATTTT
CDR3aa: CASSFGGFGDTQYF

d_gene: .
abundance: .
v_gene: TRBV19
j_gene: TRBJ2-2
CDR3nt: TGTGCCAGTAGTATTAATGGACTCCGCACCGGGGAGCTGTTTTTT
CDR3aa: CASSINGLRTGELFF

d_gene: .
abundance: .
v_gene: TRBV6-1
j_gene: TRBJ2-1
CDR3nt: TGTGCCAGCAGTGAAATAGGGGGAGACCCCTTCTTC
CDR3aa: CASSEIGGDPFF

d_gene: TRBD2
abundance: .
v_gene: TRBV7-9
j_gene: TRBJ2-7
CDR3nt: TGTGCCAGCAGCTTAGAGACAGCGGGAGCAGTGCAGTACTTC
CDR3aa: CASSLETAGAVQYF